This T cell receptor (beta chain) was retrieved from a study of identical twins. Study-wide findings and caveats: Zero-insertion analyses could be partly confounded by invariant MAIT and iNKT cells. Conclusions rested on cross-sectional statistics rather than following the same donors.

Only healthy Caucasians were included as donors. One entry per CDR3 protein, called by TCRdb with MiXCR from the 5' RACE reads. In the table there are around 490,000 distinct CDR3 sequences, around 15% of which are singletons. The CDR3 extends over 12 amino acids. Trimming took off 4 bases at V and 8 bases at J, with 12 bases between the two ends. Germline CDR1 is SGHDT and CDR2 is YYEEEE. On this clonotype itself: Its target is unknown.

Another study also made use of these data, one on yellow fever vaccine responses in identical twins.

The specimen sequenced was CD4+ T cells sorted from blood. The sequence came from a woman aged 18-29 years in good health. The chain has TRBV5-6 and TRBJ1-2; D unresolved. This chain's CDR3 is CASSETSEGYTF. In nucleotides, the CDR3 is TGTGCCAGCAGCGAAACGTCCGAAGGCTACACCTTC. Supplemented by reference TRBV5-6 and TRBJ1-2, the full variable domain reads DAGVTQSPTHLIKTRGQQVTLRCSPKSGHDTVSWYQQALGQGPQFIFQYYEEEERQRGNFPDRFSGHQFPNYSSELNVNALLLGDSALYLCASSETSEGYTFGSGTRLTVV.